The 21 T cell receptor beta chains in this list originate from one sample, sequenced in a study of cytomegalovirus exposure and HLA in healthy donors. The PCR used 60 Vbeta and 13 Jbeta primers. Method: immunoSEQ multiplex PCR; TCRdb's copy keeps in-frame clones and lacks some. The repertoire holds about 150,000 clones, with under 90% as singletons. The specimen was PBMCs. The receptors shown here come from a boy aged 2 to 10 in good health and CMV-seronegative.

The chain joins TRBV7-9 to TRBJ2-3; no definite D call. V gave up 4 bases and J gave up 4 bases, with 9 bases separating them. CDR1 is SEHNR and CDR2 is FQNEAQ in the germline V gene (reference sequence). This CDR3 has 13 amino acids. The CDR3 nucleotides are TGTGCCAGCAGCTCAACCCAGGCAGATACGCAGTATTTT. Protein: CASSSTQADTQYF.

V is TRBV10-3 and J is TRBJ2-5; the match to TRBD2 covers 8 bases. The V gene's germline CDR1 is ENHRY and CDR2 SYGVKD. J was trimmed by 2 bases and V by 4 bases; bases with no gene match: 15. This CDR3 region has 18 residues. CDR3 amino acids: CAISVSPAGATSQETQYF. The CDR3, as DNA: TGTGCCATCAGTGTTAGCCCAGCGGGAGCAACTTCTCAAGAGACCCAGTACTTC.

This clone was counted between two and nine times. The V and J genes are TRBV6-6 and TRBJ1-1, with D possibly TRBD1 on 6 matching bases. Trimming stripped 6 bases from V and 4 bases from J, with 9 bases between. This CDR3 comprises 12 residues. Germline assignment: CDR1 MNHNY and CDR2 SVGAGI (reference sequence). The CDR3 sequence is CASSNRVTEAFF. Written as DNA, the CDR3 is TGTGCCAGCAGCAACAGGGTCACTGAAGCTTTCTTT.

The V call is TRBV6-5, the J call TRBJ2-2; D possibly corresponds to TRBD1 (6 bases). Germline V gene sequence: CDR1 MNHEY, CDR2 SVGAGI. This CDR3 is 15 amino acids long. The V gene lost 6 bases and the J gene lost 5 bases, with 16 bases spanning the gap. CDR3 bases: TGTGCCAGCAGAAAAGTACAGGGATTAACCGGGGAGCTGTTTTTT. It codes for CASRKVQGLTGELFF.

The CDR3 region is CASSLIRVIWTEAFF. The CDR3 bases are TGTGCCAGCAGTTTAATTCGGGTCATTTGGACTGAAGCTTTCTTT. This chain links TRBV28 with TRBJ1-1; D is unclear. The germline CDR1 and CDR2 sequences are MDHEN and SYDVKM. CDR3 length: 15 amino acids. Trimming shortened V by 2 bases and J by 5 bases, and 15 bases separated the two germline ends.

The chain is built from TRBV7-2 and TRBJ2-7; weak D call: TRBD2 (5 bases). CDR1 and CDR2 (germline): SGHTA, FQGNSA. V was cut by 3 bases and J by 4 bases, with 22 bases left in between. The length of the CDR3 is 17 residues. The CDR3 nucleotides are TGTGCCAGCAGCTTGTATGACTATGGTCTGGATGGGTACGAGCAGTACTTC. Residues: CASSLYDYGLDGYEQYF.

This clone was counted a few times. The J gene is TRBJ1-2, the V gene TRBV7-9; a weak D match, TRBD1 (6 bases). This CDR3 is built from 14 residues. The germline gives CDR1 SEHNR, CDR2 FQNEAQ (reference sequence). The V end lost 1 base, the J end lost 4 bases, and 10 bases lay between the germline ends. CDR3 amino acids: CASSLGGPGYGYTF. The CDR3 bases are TGTGCCAGCAGCTTAGGGGGGCCAGGCTATGGCTACACCTTC. The whole variable domain, remainder taken from reference TRBV7-9 and TRBJ1-2, is DTGVSQNPRHKITKRGQNVTFRCDPISEHNRLYWYRQTLGQGPEFLTYFQNEAQLEKSRLLSDRFSAERPKGSFSTLEIQRTEQGDSAMYLCASSLGGPGYGYTFGSGTRLTVV.

This clone appeared once. The chain joins TRBV15 to TRBJ1-6; tentative D call: TRBD1 (6 bases). The CDR3 has 14 amino acids. CDR1 is LNHNV, CDR2 YYDKDF, per germline (reference sequence). Trimming removed 1 base from V and 7 bases from J, with 8 bases in between. This CDR3 is CATSRVQGNSPLHF. CDR3 coding DNA: TGTGCCACCAGCAGAGTCCAGGGGAATTCACCCCTCCACTTT. Complete variable domain (other parts from reference TRBV15 and TRBJ1-6): DAMVIQNPRYQVTQFGKPVTLSCSQTLNHNVMYWYQQKSSQAPKLLFHYYDKDFNNEADTPDNFQSRRPNTSFCFLDIRSPGLGDTAMYLCATSRVQGNSPLHFGNGTRLTVT.

The chain carries TRBV27 and TRBJ1-5, with TRBD1 identical over 7 bases. CDR1 MNHEY and CDR2 SMNVEV come from the germline V gene (reference sequence). CDR3 length: 16 amino acids. The ends lost 8 bases at V and 0 bases at J; junction bases unmatched: 10. CDR3 sequence reads: CASGKTGTPSNQPQHF. The CDR3 coding sequence is TGTGCCAGCGGGAAGACAGGGACACCTAGCAATCAGCCCCAGCATTTT.

The chain joins TRBV28 to TRBJ2-2; the D gene is possibly TRBD1 (7 bases). Germline V CDR1 and CDR2: MDHEN, SYDVKM. CDR3 length: 15 residues. Trimming cost V 7 bases and J 2 bases, with 14 bases left between them. The CDR3 is CASTPGGSNTGELFF. CDR3 DNA: TGTGCCAGCACCCCAGGGGGGTCTAACACCGGGGAGCTGTTTTTT.

The CDR3 DNA is TGTGCCAGTAAGGCAGGTCGACAGCCCCAGCATTTT. Protein product: CASKAGRQPQHF. This sequence joins TRBV19 and TRBJ1-5; D not resolved. The CDR3 covers 12 residues. Germline V gene data show CDR1 as LNHDA and CDR2 as SQIVND (reference sequence). V was shortened by 7 bases and J by 7 bases, with 11 bases between the two germline ends.

This clone was observed a single time. The J gene is TRBJ1-2, the V gene TRBV20-1; the match to TRBD1 covers 7 bases. The length of the CDR3 is 11 residues. Germline assignment: CDR1 DFQATT and CDR2 SNEGSKA (reference sequence). V shed 2 bases, J shed 10 bases, and the junction held 4 bases outside the gene matches. The CDR3 loop is CSARTTGFYTF. CDR3 bases: TGCAGTGCTAGAACGACAGGGTTCTACACCTTC.

This chain joins TRBV28 and TRBJ2-1, with 8 bases that match TRBD1. The V and J ends lost 8 bases and 0 bases, in that order; junction bases with no gene match: 9. The length of the CDR3 is 16 residues. Per the germline V gene, CDR1 is MDHEN and CDR2 is SYDVKM. The CDR3 bases are TGTGCCAGCTCTCCCCCCGACAGGGGCTCCTACAATGAGCAGTTCTTC. Amino acids: CASSPPDRGSYNEQFF.

J is TRBJ2-3 and V is TRBV15; D unresolved. Trimming left V 1 base short and J 5 bases short, with 4 bases between. The V gene's germline CDR1 is LNHNV and CDR2 YYDKDF (reference sequence). The length of the CDR3 is 12 residues. Here the CDR3 reads CATSRGGDTQYF. The CDR3 coding sequence is TGTGCCACCAGCAGAGGCGGAGATACGCAGTATTTT.

This clone is a singleton in its sample. The V gene is TRBV9, the J gene TRBJ2-3; 9 nucleotides line up with TRBD2. The CDR3 consists of 16 residues. Germline V gives CDR1 SGDLS, CDR2 YYNGEE. Trimming removed 2 bases from V and 2 bases from J; junction bases left unmatched: 6. Here the CDR3 DNA reads TGTGCCAGCAGCGTCATCGCGGGGGGGTACACAGATACGCAGTATTTT. Translation: CASSVIAGGYTDTQYF. The whole variable domain, filled in from reference TRBV9 and TRBJ2-3, reads DSGVTQTPKHLITATGQRVTLRCSPRSGDLSVYWYQQSLDQGLQFLIQYYNGEERAKGNILERFSAQQFPDLHSELNLSSLELGDSALYFCASSVIAGGYTDTQYFGPGTRLTVL.

The genes are TRBV28 and TRBJ1-5, with 7 bases identical to TRBD1. There are 15 residues in the CDR3. Trimming at V came to 7 bases and at J to 3 bases, leaving 9 bases not matched to a gene. Germline V gene data show CDR1 as MDHEN and CDR2 as SYDVKM. The CDR3 DNA reads TGTGCCAGCACCCGCCCGGGACAGCCCAATCAGCCCCAGCATTTT. Translation: CASTRPGQPNQPQHF.

This chain uses TRBV19 with TRBJ1-5; 7 bases match TRBD1. V was clipped by 2 bases and J by 4 bases; unmatched bases: 8. The CDR3 covers 16 residues. Germline loops: CDR1 LNHDA, CDR2 SQIVND (reference sequence). As DNA, the CDR3 is TGTGCCAGTAGTATATTAAATCGGGACAGAAATCAGCCCCAGCATTTT. This translates into CASSILNRDRNQPQHF.

CDR3 amino acids: CASSFLGQASGASGANVLTF. CDR3 bases: TGTGCCAGCAGTTTTTTGGGACAGGCCTCTGGGGCCTCTGGGGCCAACGTCCTGACTTTC. The V call is TRBV28, the J call TRBJ2-6; 8 bases align to TRBD1. This CDR3 comprises 20 residues. V shed 3 bases and J 0 bases; nucleotides not matched to a gene: 13. CDR1 is MDHEN, CDR2 SYDVKM, per germline.

V is TRBV28 and J is TRBJ1-6; D perhaps matches TRBD1 (6 bases). The CDR3 sequence is 13 residues long. Germline V gives CDR1 MDHEN, CDR2 SYDVKM. The V and J ends lost 2 bases and 12 bases respectively, with 11 bases between them. The CDR3 spells CASSLVLQGPLHF. The DNA of the CDR3 is TGTGCCAGCAGTTTAGTCCTACAGGGACCCCTCCACTTT.

The J gene is TRBJ2-1, the V gene TRBV10-3; 8 positions agree with TRBD2. This CDR3 contains 14 residues. Per the germline V gene, CDR1 is ENHRY and CDR2 is SYGVKD. Losses at the gene ends were 9 bases for V and 2 bases for J; bases not matched to a gene: 6. CDR3 coding DNA: TGTGCCATTAGTTTCGGGGGGGCCTACAATGAGCAGTTCTTC. Protein product: CAISFGGAYNEQFF.

There are a few counts of this clone. The rearrangement links TRBV28 to TRBJ2-3; a weak D match, TRBD1 (6 bases). This CDR3 spans 15 amino acids. With 5 bases removed from V and 0 bases from J, the gap between germline ends came to 12 bases. CDR1 MDHEN and CDR2 SYDVKM come from the germline V gene. The CDR3 is CASSRDKTSTDTQYF. Written as DNA, the CDR3 is TGTGCCAGCAGTCGGGACAAGACCAGCACAGATACGCAGTATTTT.